The entry below gives a single TCR beta chain sequence along with its context. What it binds is unknown. Assay: immunoSEQ multiplex PCR; the TCRdb copy retains only in-frame clones and omits some. Among about 1,500,000 clones, roughly 96% were seen once, and the ten largest hold over 1%. These data come from a study of shared clonotypes between healthy human individuals. Study-wide context: A couple of women and a few men aged 18 to 49 served as donors. Study outcomes and limitations: Naive subsets usually exceeded memory subsets in estimated richness. Only blood was sampled, and tissue TCR repertoires likely differ from blood ones. Shared clonotypes: about 4.6% naive CD4, about 3.5% naive CD8, 2.3% memory CD4, over 0.3% memory CD8.

Germline V gene lookup returns CDR1 KGHSY and CDR2 FQNENV. Trimming cost V 3 bases and J 3 bases; bases outside gene matches: 7. The CDR3 runs to 16 residues. The TCR originated in a young man in good health. Sequenced input: naive CD4+ T cells sorted from blood. The sample's subset: CD45RA+ positively selected. The chain joins TRBV16 to TRBJ2-7; 11 bases agree with TRBD1. As DNA, the CDR3 is TGTGCCAGCAGCCACCTGGACAGGGGGCGCGACTACGAGCAGTACTTC. This translates into CASSHLDRGRDYEQYF.